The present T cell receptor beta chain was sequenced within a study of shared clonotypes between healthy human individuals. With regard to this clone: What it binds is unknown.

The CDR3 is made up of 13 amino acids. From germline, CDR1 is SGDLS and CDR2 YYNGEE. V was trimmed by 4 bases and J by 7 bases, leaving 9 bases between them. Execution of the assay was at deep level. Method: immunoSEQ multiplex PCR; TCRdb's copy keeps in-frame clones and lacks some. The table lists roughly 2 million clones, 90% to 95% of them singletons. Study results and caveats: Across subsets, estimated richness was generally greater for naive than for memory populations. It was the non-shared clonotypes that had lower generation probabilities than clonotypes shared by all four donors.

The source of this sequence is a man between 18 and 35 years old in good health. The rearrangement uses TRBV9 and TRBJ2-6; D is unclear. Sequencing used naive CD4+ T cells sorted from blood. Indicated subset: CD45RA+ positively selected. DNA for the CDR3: TGTGCCAGCAGCCCTGGTATAGCCAACGTCCTGACTTTC. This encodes CASSPGIANVLTF.